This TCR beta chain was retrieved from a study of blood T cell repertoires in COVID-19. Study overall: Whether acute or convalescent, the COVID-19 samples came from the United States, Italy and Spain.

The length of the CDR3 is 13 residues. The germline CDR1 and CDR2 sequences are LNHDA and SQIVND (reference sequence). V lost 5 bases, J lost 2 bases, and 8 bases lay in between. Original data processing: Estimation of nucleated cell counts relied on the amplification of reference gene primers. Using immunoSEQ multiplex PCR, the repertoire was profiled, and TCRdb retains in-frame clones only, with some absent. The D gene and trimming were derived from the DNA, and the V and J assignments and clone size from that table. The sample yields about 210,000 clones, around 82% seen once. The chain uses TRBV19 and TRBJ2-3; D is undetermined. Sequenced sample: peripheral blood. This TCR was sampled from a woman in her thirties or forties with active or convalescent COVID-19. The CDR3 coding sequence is TGTGCCAGTAGTCCCGACAACACAGATACGCAGTATTTT. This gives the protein CASSPDNTDTQYF.